The entry below describes one T cell receptor (beta chain). With 5 bases removed from V and 4 bases from J, the gap between germline ends came to 12 bases. CDR1 and CDR2 from the germline V gene are LNHDA and SQIVND (reference sequence). CDR3 length: 13 residues. The assay was immunoSEQ multiplex PCR, and TCRdb's table has in-frame clones only and misses some. Of more than 90,000 clones in the sample, approximately 88% were seen once. The sample comes from a study of blood T cell repertoires in COVID-19. As for the study in general: There were acute and convalescent COVID-19 samples, and they came from the United States, Italy and Spain. PBMCs, B-cell-depleted T cells, or T cells provided the cDNA or gDNA that made up the material.

The origin of this receptor is a woman in her 70s with acute or convalescent COVID-19. Sequences were obtained from peripheral blood. This chain joins TRBV19 and TRBJ2-7; possible D gene TRBD2, 5 bases. As DNA, the CDR3 is TGTGCCAGTAGTCCCTACCGGGATTACGAGCAGTACTTC. Translated: CASSPYRDYEQYF.